This T cell receptor beta chain was identified in a study of blood T cell repertoires in COVID-19. Across the whole study: Material from acute and convalescent COVID-19 was sourced from the United States, Italy and Spain. T cells, B-cell-depleted T cells, or PBMCs provided the cDNA or gDNA that served as material.

As handled by the study authors: Amplification with reference gene primers provided the estimates of nucleated cell counts. Here immunoSEQ multiplex PCR was the method, and the copy in TCRdb shows in-frame clones only, minus some. V, J and clone size derive from that table, while D and trimming were established from the DNA sequence. The sample yields about 400,000 clones, approximately 85% seen once. Cohorts were based on clinical histories the participants reported. Sequencing was done on a sample of PBMCs or T cells enriched from blood (not recorded which). The clonotype originates from a woman aged 40 to 55 with acute COVID-19.

CDR3 region: CASSQDPPTYNEQFF. Written as DNA, the CDR3 is TGTGCCAGCAGCCAAGACCCCCCTACTTACAATGAGCAGTTCTTC. The rearrangement links TRBV14 to TRBJ2-1; the D is unclear. Germline-derived CDR1 and CDR2 are SGHDN and FVKESK. CDR3 size: 15 residues. Trimming removed 0 bases from V and 4 bases from J, with 10 bases in between.